This TCR beta chain was profiled in a study of T cells in Graves' hyperthyroidism and ophthalmopathy. Whole-study findings and limits: Ophthalmopathy, which appeared later, was predicted by the model a median roughly 6.5 months before onset.

TCR beta CDR3 regions were amplified from RNA transcripts. The HTBI primer set served for first-round RT-PCR of the TCR CDR3. TCRdb re-called the multiplex PCR reads through MiXCR, storing one row per CDR3 protein. This table holds 150,000 or so distinct CDR3 sequences, approximately 20% found once. The V end lost 6 bases, the J end lost 4 bases, and 14 bases lay between the germline ends. The CDR3 has 14 residues. Germline V gene sequence: CDR1 MNHNS, CDR2 SASEGT. This clonotype showed up many times. Its antigen is not identified. The chain uses TRBV6-1 and TRBJ2-3; D may be TRBD1 (8 bases). The origin of this receptor is a woman aged 50 to 60 with Graves' hyperthyroidism that later progressed to Graves' ophthalmopathy. Sequencing was carried out using blood. The CDR3 is CASRKQGGPDTQYF. In nucleotides, the CDR3 is TGTGCCAGCAGGAAACAGGGGGGGCCAGATACGCAGTATTTT.